Each of the 25 T cell receptor beta chains below was sequenced from the same sample in a study of human T cells and chemical hapten exposure. Time point meaning: patch test 1, 2 weeks after DPC sensitization. The treatment: therapeutic diphenylcyclopropenone sensitization with weekly scalp DPC. TCRdb re-analysed the RACE reads in MiXCR, keeping a single row per CDR3 protein. The data contain roughly 120,000 distinct CDR3 sequences, 12% of them seen just once; the ten biggest clones take up over 1.1%. The material was whole blood, obtained in connection with sensitization to the hapten diphenylcyclopropenone (DPC). The receptors originated from a woman aged 50 to 65 with alopecia areata. Some clones in this sample may be carry-over from other donors' samples.

The V call is TRBV11-2, the J call TRBJ2-3; D is perhaps TRBD1 (6 bases). V lost 1 base, J lost 2 bases, and 16 bases lay in between. This CDR3 has 17 residues. Per the germline V gene, CDR1 is SGHAT and CDR2 is FQNNGV. The CDR3 nucleotides are TGTGCCAGCAGCTTAGGATATGGACAGATATTCACAGATACGCAGTATTTT. Translated, it gives CASSLGYGQIFTDTQYF.

This clonotype has a count of ten or more. This rearrangement joins TRBV6-5 to TRBJ1-4; a weak D match, TRBD1 (5 bases). The CDR3 extends over 16 amino acids. Trimming stripped 0 bases from V and 4 bases from J, with 12 bases between. The V gene's germline CDR1 is MNHEY and CDR2 SVGAGI. CDR3 residues: CASSYSLRGYNEKLFF. The DNA of the CDR3 is TGTGCCAGCAGTTACTCGCTTCGGGGGTATAATGAAAAACTGTTTTTT.

J is TRBJ2-2 and V is TRBV28; D is possibly TRBD1 (5 bases). This CDR3 comprises 13 residues. Germline CDR1 and CDR2: MDHEN and SYDVKM. V lost 3 bases and J 7 bases, leaving 9 bases between the germline ends. CDR3 protein: CASSFSGHGELFF. The CDR3, as DNA: TGTGCCAGCAGTTTTTCAGGGCACGGGGAGCTGTTTTTT.

This clonotype was observed many times. This chain links TRBV6-6 with TRBJ2-2; possibly TRBD1 for D (5 bases). The V and J ends lost 8 bases and 5 bases respectively, with 12 bases between them. This CDR3 has 13 amino acids. From germline, CDR1 is MNHNY and CDR2 SVGAGI (reference sequence). The CDR3 is CASGGHGTGELFF. CDR3 bases: TGTGCCAGCGGTGGACATGGGACCGGGGAGCTGTTTTTT.

Ten or more counts support this clonotype. The rearrangement uses TRBV28 and TRBJ1-2; tentatively, D is TRBD1 (6 bases). Trimming left V 6 bases short and J 1 base short, with 21 bases between. The CDR3 loop spans 17 amino acids. Germline V gene lookup returns CDR1 MDHEN and CDR2 SYDVKM. The CDR3 protein is CASSSAGGVAFNYGYTF. CDR3 nucleotides: TGTGCCAGCAGCTCCGCCGGGGGCGTAGCCTTTAACTATGGCTACACCTTC.

This clonotype was observed a handful of times. In DNA form, the CDR3 reads TGTGCCAGTTCGGCGGTCGTGCGGTTGAATGAGCAGTTCTTC. Protein product: CASSAVVRLNEQFF. The genes are TRBV7-6 and TRBJ2-1; no definite D call. Germline CDR1 reads SGHVS; CDR2 reads FNYEAQ. The V and J ends lost 9 bases and 7 bases respectively, with 19 bases between them. This CDR3 has 14 residues.

A note on this clonotype: This may come from a read error, since a much larger clone is one base off. The conserved final phenylalanine or tryptophan is absent from the CDR3, which likely points to a read error. The V gene is TRBV7-9, the J gene TRBJ1-5, with a weak D call TRBD1 (5 bases). CDR1 SEHNR and CDR2 FQNEAQ come from the germline V gene (reference sequence). CDR3 size: 15 residues. V lost 2 bases and J 4 bases, leaving 12 bases between the germline ends. CDR3 sequence: CASSLSEGRNQPQHL. Here the CDR3 DNA reads TGTGCCAGCAGCTTAAGTGAGGGGCGAAATCAGCCCCAGCATTTG.

This clonotype occurred many times. This sequence joins TRBV18 and TRBJ1-1; 7 positions agree with TRBD1. Looked up from germline, CDR1 is KGHSH and CDR2 is LQKENI. The CDR3 runs to 14 residues. V was clipped by 6 bases and J by 0 bases; unmatched bases: 4. For the CDR3, the DNA is TGTGCCAGCTCTAGGGACAGACTGAACACTGAAGCTTTCTTT. It translates to CASSRDRLNTEAFF.

This chain joins TRBV20-1 and TRBJ1-3, with D possibly being TRBD1 (6 bases). Germline CDR1 and CDR2: DFQATT and SNEGSKA (reference sequence). Trimming shortened V by 1 base and J by 0 bases, and 16 bases separated the two germline ends. The length of the CDR3 is 17 residues. CDR3 in DNA: TGCAGTGCTAGAGCTTCCGGGGACATGAGCTCTGGAAACACCATATATTTT. It encodes CSARASGDMSSGNTIYF.

This clonotype occurred a few times. J is TRBJ1-6 and V is TRBV7-6; tentative D call: TRBD1 (5 bases). Germline-derived CDR1 and CDR2 are SGHVS and FNYEAQ. This CDR3 contains 14 residues. Trimming took off 1 base at V and 9 bases at J, with 10 bases between the two ends. As DNA, the CDR3 is TGTGCCAGCAGCTTAGGATCCGGGGGTTCACCCCTCCACTTT. It encodes CASSLGSGGSPLHF.

The rearrangement joins TRBV29-1 to TRBJ2-3; 7 bases match TRBD1. Germline-derived CDR1 and CDR2 are SQVTM and ANQGSEA. The trim removed 1 base at V and 6 bases at J, leaving 7 bases unmatched. This CDR3 spans 14 amino acids. CDR3 DNA: TGCAGCGTTGAAGGTATAACAGGGGATGATACGCAGTATTTT. This sequence encodes CSVEGITGDDTQYF.

This clonotype was seen a handful of times. The chain couples TRBV3-1 to TRBJ1-2; maybe TRBD1 (6 bases). The CDR3 consists of 14 residues. Germline loops: CDR1 LGHDT, CDR2 YNNKEL (reference sequence). V shed 3 bases and J shed 2 bases, with 10 bases lying between them. Written as DNA, the CDR3 is TGTGCCAGCAGCCAGGGCAGGGGAAACTATGGCTACACCTTC. This encodes CASSQGRGNYGYTF.

The rearrangement uses TRBV2 and TRBJ2-7; 10 nucleotides agree with TRBD2. In germline, CDR1 is SNHLY, CDR2 FYNNEI. J lost 6 bases, V lost 6 bases, and 11 bases had no gene match. The CDR3 covers 15 residues. The DNA of the CDR3 is TGTGCCAGCAGGATTCTAGCGGGAGAGACCCGCGAGCAGTACTTC. Translation: CASRILAGETREQYF.

This clonotype has a handful of counts. This sequence joins TRBV10-3 and TRBJ1-1; D unresolved. Trimming cost V 7 bases and J 5 bases, with 14 bases left between them. Germline V gives CDR1 ENHRY, CDR2 SYGVKD. The CDR3 consists of 13 residues. The CDR3 DNA follows: TGTGCCATCAAGGACCACCTGGATACTGAAGCTTTCTTT. This translates into CAIKDHLDTEAFF.

This clonotype was observed at least ten times. The gene calls are TRBV6-5 and TRBJ1-2; no clear D gene. The length of the CDR3 is 15 residues. V gave up 0 bases and J gave up 4 bases, with 12 bases separating them. The germline V gene encodes CDR1 MNHEY and CDR2 SVGAGI. CDR3 region: CASSYSLPELYGYTF. DNA of the CDR3: TGTGCCAGCAGTTACTCCTTACCGGAGCTCTATGGCTACACCTTC.

This chain links TRBV28 with TRBJ2-5, with TRBD1 identical over 9 bases. Germline V gene lookup returns CDR1 MDHEN and CDR2 SYDVKM. The CDR3 has 13 residues. With V trimmed by 5 bases and J by 2 bases, 0 bases remained unmatched. CDR3 residues: CASSGTGQETQYF. As DNA, the CDR3 is TGTGCCAGCAGTGGGACAGGGCAAGAGACCCAGTACTTC.

This clonotype was seen more than once but under ten times. The V call is TRBV18, the J call TRBJ2-3, with 14 bases aligning to TRBD2. Germline assignment: CDR1 KGHSH and CDR2 LQKENI. This CDR3 spans 19 amino acids. The J segment lost 5 bases and the V segment lost 3 bases, leaving 13 bases of the junction unmatched. CDR3: CASSPLIPGLAGAGDTQYF. As DNA, the CDR3 is TGTGCCAGCTCACCGCTAATACCGGGACTAGCGGGAGCCGGAGATACGCAGTATTTT.

This clonotype was counted at least ten times. The gene calls are TRBV27 and TRBJ2-1, with a weak D call TRBD1 (5 bases). Trimming pared 8 bases from V and 3 bases from J, leaving 11 bases between. Germline V gene lookup returns CDR1 MNHEY and CDR2 SMNVEV (reference sequence). The CDR3 is 13 residues long. Written as DNA, the CDR3 is TGTGCCAGCGGTACAGGATACTACAATGAGCAGTTCTTC. Amino acid sequence: CASGTGYYNEQFF.

Many counts were recorded for this clonotype. The rearrangement links TRBV7-2 to TRBJ2-7, with D perhaps matching TRBD2 (5 bases). CDR1 and CDR2 (germline): SGHTA, FQGNSA. This CDR3 spans 13 amino acids. Trimming took off 5 bases at V and 7 bases at J, with 15 bases between the two ends. The CDR3 bases are TGTGCCAGCAGCCTTGGACTTGCCAGGGAGCAGTACTTC. Translating it yields CASSLGLAREQYF.

The V and J genes are TRBV2 and TRBJ1-6; tentatively, D is TRBD1 (5 bases). V gave up 10 bases and J gave up 9 bases, with 16 bases separating them. Germline CDR1 reads SNHLY; CDR2 reads FYNNEI. There are 13 residues in the CDR3. This CDR3 is CANTRDVGSPLHF. The DNA for the CDR3 is TGTGCCAACACCCGGGACGTTGGTTCACCCCTCCACTTT.

Only a few counts were recorded for this clonotype. CDR3 sequence reads: CASSLGDSSNQPQHF. The CDR3 region has the DNA TGTGCCAGCAGCTTAGGGGACAGTAGCAATCAGCCCCAGCATTTT. This sequence joins TRBV7-9 and TRBJ1-5; 7 bases agree with TRBD1. This CDR3 comprises 15 residues. Germline V lookup: CDR1 SEHNR, CDR2 FQNEAQ (reference sequence). The J segment lost 0 bases and the V segment lost 1 base, leaving 0 bases of the junction unmatched.

This clonotype was seen a few times. A much larger clone lies one base from this, so it may be a read error. The J gene is TRBJ2-2, the V gene TRBV29-1; TRBD1 might be the D (6 bases). The V gene's germline CDR1 is SQVTM and CDR2 ANQGSEA. The length of the CDR3 is 13 residues. CDR3 region: CSVEGQTTGEPFF. The CDR3 DNA follows: TGCAGCGTTGAGGGACAAACCACCGGGGAGCCGTTTTTT.

The V and J genes are TRBV20-1 and TRBJ2-7; 9 nucleotides line up with TRBD1. The junction had 5 bases not matched to a gene; V was cut back by 2 bases and J by 0 bases. CDR3 length: 15 residues. Germline CDR1 and CDR2: DFQATT and SNEGSKA (reference sequence). Here the CDR3 reads CSARHRGLSSYEQYF. CDR3 DNA sequence: TGCAGTGCTAGACACAGGGGGCTGAGCTCCTACGAGCAGTACTTC.

In its sample, this clonotype was seen a few times. V is TRBV20-1 and J is TRBJ2-7; tentatively, D is TRBD2 (6 bases). V was cut by 6 bases and J by 4 bases, with 19 bases left in between. From germline, CDR1 is DFQATT and CDR2 SNEGSKA (reference sequence). There are 14 residues in the CDR3. This CDR3 is CSARPGGAGYEQYF. The CDR3, as DNA: TGCAGTGCCAGACCCGGAGGGGCGGGGTACGAGCAGTACTTC.

This clonotype was recorded many times. The CDR3 sequence is CSPKGKYQETQYF. The CDR3, as DNA: TGCAGCCCCAAAGGAAAATACCAAGAGACCCAGTACTTC. The chain combines TRBV29-1 with TRBJ2-5; D unclear. Trimming removed 8 bases from V and 0 bases from J, with 13 bases in between. CDR1 and CDR2 (germline): SQVTM, ANQGSEA. CDR3 size: 13 residues.